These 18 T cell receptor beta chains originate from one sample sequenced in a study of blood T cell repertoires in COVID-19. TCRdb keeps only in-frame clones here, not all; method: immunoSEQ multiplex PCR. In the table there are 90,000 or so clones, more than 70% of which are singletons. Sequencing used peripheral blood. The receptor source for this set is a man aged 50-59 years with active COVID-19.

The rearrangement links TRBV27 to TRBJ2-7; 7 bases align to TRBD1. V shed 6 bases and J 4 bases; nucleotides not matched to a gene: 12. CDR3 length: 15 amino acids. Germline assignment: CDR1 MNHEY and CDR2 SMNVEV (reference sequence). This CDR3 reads CASRASDRDAYEQYF. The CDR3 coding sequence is TGTGCCAGCAGGGCTTCTGACAGGGATGCTTACGAGCAGTACTTC.

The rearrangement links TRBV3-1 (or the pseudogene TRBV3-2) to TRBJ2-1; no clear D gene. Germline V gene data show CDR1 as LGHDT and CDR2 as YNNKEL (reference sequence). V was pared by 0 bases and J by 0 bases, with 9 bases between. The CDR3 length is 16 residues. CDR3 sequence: CASSQDGWSSYNEQFF. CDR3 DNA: TGTGCCAGCAGCCAAGATGGCTGGAGCTCCTACAATGAGCAGTTCTTC.

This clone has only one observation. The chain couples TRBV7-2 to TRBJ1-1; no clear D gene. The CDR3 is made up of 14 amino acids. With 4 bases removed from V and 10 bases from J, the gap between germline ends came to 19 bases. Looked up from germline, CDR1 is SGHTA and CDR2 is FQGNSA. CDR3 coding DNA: TGTGCCAGCAGCTACAGAGGGTCCGACGGCTCAGCTTTCTTT. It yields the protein CASSYRGSDGSAFF.

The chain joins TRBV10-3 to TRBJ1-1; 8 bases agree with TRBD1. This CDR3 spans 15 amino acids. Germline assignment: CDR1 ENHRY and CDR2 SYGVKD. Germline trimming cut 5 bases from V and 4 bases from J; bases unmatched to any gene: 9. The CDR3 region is CAISPAGGAPTEAFF. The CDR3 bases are TGTGCCATCAGTCCAGCAGGGGGCGCCCCCACTGAAGCTTTCTTT.

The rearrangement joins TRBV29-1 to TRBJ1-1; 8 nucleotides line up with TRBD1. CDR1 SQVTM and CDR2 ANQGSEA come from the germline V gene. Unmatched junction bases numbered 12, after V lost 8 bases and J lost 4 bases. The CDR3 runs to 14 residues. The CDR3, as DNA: TGCAGCACCCTGGGTACAGGGGGTCGCACTGAAGCTTTCTTT. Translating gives CSTLGTGGRTEAFF.

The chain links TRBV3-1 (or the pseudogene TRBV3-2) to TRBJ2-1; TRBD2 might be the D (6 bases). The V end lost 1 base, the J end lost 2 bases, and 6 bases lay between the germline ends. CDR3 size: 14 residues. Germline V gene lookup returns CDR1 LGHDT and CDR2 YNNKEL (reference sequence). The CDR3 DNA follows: TGTGCCAGCAGCCAAGGCGGGGCCTACAATGAGCAGTTCTTC. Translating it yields CASSQGGAYNEQFF.

The CDR3 region has the DNA TGTGCCAGCAGCTTAGTAGGTTTGCGGGGGGCCTCCCAAGAGACCCAGTACTTC. Translated: CASSLVGLRGASQETQYF. The chain recombines TRBV7-2 with TRBJ2-5, with TRBD2 matching 8 bases. In germline, CDR1 is SGHTA, CDR2 FQGNSA. The CDR3 is 18 amino acids. J lost 1 base, V lost 1 base, and 11 bases had no gene match.

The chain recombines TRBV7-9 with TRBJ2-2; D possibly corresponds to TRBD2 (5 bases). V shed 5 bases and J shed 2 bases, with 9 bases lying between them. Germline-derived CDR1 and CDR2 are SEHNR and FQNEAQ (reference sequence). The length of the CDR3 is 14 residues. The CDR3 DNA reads TGTGCCAGCAGCCCGAGGACTAACACCGGGGAGCTGTTTTTT. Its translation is CASSPRTNTGELFF.

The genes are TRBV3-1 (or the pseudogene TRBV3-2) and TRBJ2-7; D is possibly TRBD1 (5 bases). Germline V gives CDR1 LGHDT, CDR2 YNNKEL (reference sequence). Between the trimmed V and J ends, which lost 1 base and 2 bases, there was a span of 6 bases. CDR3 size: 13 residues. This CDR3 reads CASSQGTPYEQYF. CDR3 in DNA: TGTGCCAGCAGCCAAGGGACACCCTACGAGCAGTACTTC.

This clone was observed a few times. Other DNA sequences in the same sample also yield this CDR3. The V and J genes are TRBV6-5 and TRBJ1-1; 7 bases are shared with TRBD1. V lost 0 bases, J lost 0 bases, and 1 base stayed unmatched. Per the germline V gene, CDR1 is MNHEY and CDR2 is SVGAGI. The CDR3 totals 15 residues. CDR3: CASSYSTGLNTEAFF. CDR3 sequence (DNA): TGTGCCAGCAGTTACTCGACAGGGCTGAACACTGAAGCTTTCTTT.

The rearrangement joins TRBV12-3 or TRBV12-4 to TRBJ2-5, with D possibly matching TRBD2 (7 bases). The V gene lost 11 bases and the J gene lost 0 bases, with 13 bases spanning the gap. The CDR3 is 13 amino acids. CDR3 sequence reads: CACGGGDQETQYF. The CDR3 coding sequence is TGTGCCTGCGGGGGCGGGGACCAAGAGACCCAGTACTTC.

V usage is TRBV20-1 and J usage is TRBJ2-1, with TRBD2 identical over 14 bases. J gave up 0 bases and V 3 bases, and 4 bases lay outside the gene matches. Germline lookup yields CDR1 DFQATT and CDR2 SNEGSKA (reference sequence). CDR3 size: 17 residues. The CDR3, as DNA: TGCAGTGCTAGTTCCGGGACTAGCGGGAGCTCCTACAATGAGCAGTTCTTC. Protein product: CSASSGTSGSSYNEQFF.

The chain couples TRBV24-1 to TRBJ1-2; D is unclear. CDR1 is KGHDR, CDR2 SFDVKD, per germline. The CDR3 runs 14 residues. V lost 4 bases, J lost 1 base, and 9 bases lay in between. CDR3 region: CATSEGGFNYGYTF. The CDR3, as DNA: TGTGCCACCAGTGAAGGCGGATTTAACTATGGCTACACCTTC.

This CDR3 is CASSQGASYGYTF. The CDR3 DNA is TGTGCCAGCAGCCAGGGGGCGAGCTATGGCTACACCTTC. This rearrangement joins TRBV4-2 to TRBJ1-2, with a tentative D call TRBD1 (6 bases). The CDR3 loop spans 13 amino acids. Trimming stripped 3 bases from V and 4 bases from J, with 9 bases between. Germline assignment: CDR1 LGHNA and CDR2 YNFKEQ.

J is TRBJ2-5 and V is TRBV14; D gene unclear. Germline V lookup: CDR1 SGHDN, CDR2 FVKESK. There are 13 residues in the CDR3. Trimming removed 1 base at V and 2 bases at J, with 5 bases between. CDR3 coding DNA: TGTGCCAGCAGCCAAGTCTTACAAGAGACCCAGTACTTC. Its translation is CASSQVLQETQYF.

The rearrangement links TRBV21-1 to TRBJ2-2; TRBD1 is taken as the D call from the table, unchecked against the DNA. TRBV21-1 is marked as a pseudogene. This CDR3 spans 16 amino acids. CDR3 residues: CASQPKDRENTGELFF. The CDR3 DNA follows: TGTGCCAGCCAGCCCAAGGACAGGGAGAACACCGGGGAGCTGTTTTTT.

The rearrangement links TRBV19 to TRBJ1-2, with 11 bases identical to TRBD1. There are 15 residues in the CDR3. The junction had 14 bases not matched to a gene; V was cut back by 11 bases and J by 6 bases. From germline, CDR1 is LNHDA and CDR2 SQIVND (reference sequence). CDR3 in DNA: TGTGCCTCCTCAGGGGGACAGGGGGTAAACCATGGCTACACCTTC. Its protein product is CASSGGQGVNHGYTF.

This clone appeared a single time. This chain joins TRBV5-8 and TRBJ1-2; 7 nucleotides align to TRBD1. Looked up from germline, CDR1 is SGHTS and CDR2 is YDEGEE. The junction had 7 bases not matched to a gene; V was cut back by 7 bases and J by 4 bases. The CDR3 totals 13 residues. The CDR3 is CASGPGQRYGYTF. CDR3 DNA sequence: TGTGCCAGCGGACCGGGACAGCGCTATGGCTACACCTTC.